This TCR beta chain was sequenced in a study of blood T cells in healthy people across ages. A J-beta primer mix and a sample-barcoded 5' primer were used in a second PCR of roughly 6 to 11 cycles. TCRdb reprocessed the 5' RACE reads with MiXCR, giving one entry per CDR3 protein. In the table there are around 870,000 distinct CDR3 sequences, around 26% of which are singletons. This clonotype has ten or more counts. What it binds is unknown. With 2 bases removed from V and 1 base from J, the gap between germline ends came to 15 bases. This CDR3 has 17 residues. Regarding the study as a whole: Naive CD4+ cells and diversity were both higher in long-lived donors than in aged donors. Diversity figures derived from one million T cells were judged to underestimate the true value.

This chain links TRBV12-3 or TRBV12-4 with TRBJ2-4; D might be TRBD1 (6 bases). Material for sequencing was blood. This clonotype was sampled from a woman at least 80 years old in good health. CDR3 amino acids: CASSLPQGWGAKNIQYF. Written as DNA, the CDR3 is TGTGCCAGCAGTTTACCACAGGGTTGGGGGGCCAAAAACATTCAGTACTTC.